The 11 T cell receptor beta chains below were found in one sample sequenced in a study of CD8+ T cells in alopecia areata. Treatment indicated: oral pan-JAK inhibitor, 5-10 mg twice daily. Sequencing used cDNA as its template, made by extracting RNA and reverse transcribing it. Libraries were prepared by immunoSEQ multiplex PCR; TCRdb keeps only in-frame clonotypes and omits some of them. Of roughly 280,000 clones detected, 60% appear once; the ten largest clones hold around 0.84%. This sample comprised CD4+ T cells sorted from blood, obtained around week 53, from a patient treated with tofacitinib. All receptors derive from a human donor with alopecia areata.

CDR3 residues: CASSQDLAGNTDTQYF. DNA of the CDR3: TGCGCCAGCAGCCAAGACCTAGCGGGTAACACAGATACGCAGTATTTT. The chain is built from TRBV4-3 and TRBJ2-3, with 8 bases that match TRBD2. The CDR3 totals 16 residues. With 0 bases clipped from V and 2 bases from J, the junction kept 4 bases outside the gene matches. Germline lookup yields CDR1 LGHNA and CDR2 YSLEER.

The genes are TRBV5-7 and TRBJ1-2; D unclear. TRBV5-7 is placed among ORFs of uncertain function. V was trimmed by 9 bases and J by 4 bases, leaving 19 bases between them. The CDR3 runs 14 residues. The CDR3 nucleotides are TGTGCCAACGCATCGCGGCCGTGCTCCTATGGCTACACCTTC. This gives the protein CANASRPCSYGYTF.

V and J are TRBV19 and TRBJ2-2; 7 bases map to TRBD1. V trimming: 9 bases; J trimming: 0 bases; junction bases outside the gene matches: 4. This CDR3 is built from 14 residues. The germline V gene encodes CDR1 LNHDA and CDR2 SQIVND (reference sequence). In nucleotides, the CDR3 is TGTGCCAGCGGACAGGCCGCGAACACCGGGGAGCTGTTTTTT. This sequence encodes CASGQAANTGELFF.

This rearrangement joins TRBV2 to TRBJ2-7; D gene ambiguous. Germline V gene data show CDR1 as SNHLY and CDR2 as FYNNEI. V was cut by 2 bases and J by 7 bases, with 9 bases left in between. The CDR3 runs to 12 residues. Written as DNA, the CDR3 is TGTGCCAGCAGTGAAAGGACCCCGGAGCAGTACTTC. Residues: CASSERTPEQYF.

The CDR3 protein is CASSFDRPTYNSPLHF. CDR3 sequence (DNA): TGTGCCAGCAGCTTTGACAGGCCTACCTATAATTCACCCCTCCACTTT. J is TRBJ1-6 and V is TRBV5-4; D might be TRBD1 (6 bases). The germline CDR1 and CDR2 sequences are SGHNT and YYREEE (reference sequence). This CDR3 is 16 amino acids long. The ends were cut back, 2 bases at V and 2 bases at J, with 11 bases in the middle.

The chain links TRBV12-5 to TRBJ2-1, with TRBD2 matching over 8 bases. The CDR3 runs 15 residues. V lost 2 bases to trimming and J lost 3 bases; unmatched junction nucleotides: 3. Germline V gene sequence: CDR1 LGHNT, CDR2 FRNRAP. This CDR3 reads CASGLTAGDYNEQFF. In DNA form, the CDR3 reads TGTGCTAGTGGTTTGACAGCGGGGGACTACAATGAGCAGTTCTTC.

The chain couples TRBV6-6 to TRBJ2-4; 7 nucleotides match TRBD2. The CDR3 is 14 residues long. Germline V CDR1 and CDR2: MNHNY, SVGAGI (reference sequence). The V and J ends lost 5 bases and 4 bases, in that order; junction bases with no gene match: 5. The CDR3: CASSPSGAKNIQYF. CDR3 DNA: TGTGCCAGCAGTCCGAGCGGGGCAAAAAACATTCAGTACTTC.

The genes are TRBV25-1 and TRBJ1-2; TRBD1 might be the D (6 bases). Germline V gene data show CDR1 as MGHDK and CDR2 as SYGVNS. The CDR3 has 14 amino acids. V was clipped by 5 bases and J by 8 bases, with 18 bases between them. The CDR3 bases are TGTGCCAGCAGTATAACAGGGAGAGGGAACGGCTACACCTTC. This encodes CASSITGRGNGYTF.

The chain joins TRBV29-1 to TRBJ2-3; perhaps TRBD2 as D (6 bases). Germline V CDR1 and CDR2: SQVTM, ANQGSEA. The CDR3 totals 13 residues. Trimming took off 4 bases at V and 2 bases at J, with 10 bases between the two ends. The CDR3 region is CSVGTTDTDTQYF. The DNA of the CDR3 is TGCAGCGTTGGGACTACAGACACAGATACGCAGTATTTT.

CDR3 region: CSVELDITDTQYF. CDR3 nucleotide sequence: TGCAGCGTTGAATTGGATATCACAGATACGCAGTATTTT. The genes are TRBV29-1 and TRBJ2-3; no clear D gene. The V gene lost 2 bases and the J gene lost 2 bases, with 8 bases spanning the gap. The CDR3 sequence is 13 residues long. Germline V lookup: CDR1 SQVTM, CDR2 ANQGSEA.

The table lists this clone with a few counts. The chain carries TRBV30 and TRBJ2-5; no firm D call. There are 11 residues in the CDR3. Germline values: CDR1 GTSNPN, CDR2 SVGIG (reference sequence). Deletions cut 3 bases from V and 5 bases from J, with 7 bases between. The CDR3 DNA is TGTGCCTGGAGAAGGGCCGAGACCCAGTACTTC. Amino acids: CAWRRAETQYF.